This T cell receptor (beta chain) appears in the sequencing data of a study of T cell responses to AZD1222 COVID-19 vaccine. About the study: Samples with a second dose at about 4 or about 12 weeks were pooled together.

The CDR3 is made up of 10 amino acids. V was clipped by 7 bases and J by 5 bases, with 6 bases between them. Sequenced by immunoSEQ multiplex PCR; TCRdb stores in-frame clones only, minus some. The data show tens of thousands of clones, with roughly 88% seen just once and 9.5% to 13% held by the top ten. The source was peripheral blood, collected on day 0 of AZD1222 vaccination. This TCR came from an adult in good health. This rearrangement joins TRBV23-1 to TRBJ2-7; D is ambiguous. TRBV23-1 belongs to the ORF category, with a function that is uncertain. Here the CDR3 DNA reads TGCGCCAGCACCTTTCACGAGCAGTACGTC. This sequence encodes CASTFHEQYV.